The rows below give T cell receptor beta chains drawn from one sample of a study of blood T cell repertoires in COVID-19. Only in-frame clones appear in the TCRdb table, and some are missing; sequencing was by immunoSEQ multiplex PCR. Among a few hundred thousand clones, 80% to 85% were seen once, and the ten largest hold 5%. Sequenced: PBMCs or T cells enriched from blood (not recorded which). The receptors come from a man between 40 and 49 years old who had been exposed to COVID-19. Each CDR3 is given with its conserved first and last residue.

CASSEVADSTYEQYF	15	TRBJ2-7	TRBV6-1
CASRPGTGVIHEQYF	15	TRBJ2-7	TRBV6-5
CASSVGQGSEQFF	13	TRBJ2-1	TRBV9
CASSRDTNTEAFF	13	TRBJ1-1	TRBV5-4
CSVRLTGGAHYGYTF	15	TRBJ1-2	TRBV29-1
CASSPPSISAGNEKLFF	17	TRBJ1-4	TRBV18
CASSLIQGYGYTF	13	TRBJ1-2	TRBV7-3
CASRTEGAYQPQHF	14	TRBJ1-5	TRBV5-1
CASSLVGQGVAKNIQYF	17	TRBJ2-4	TRBV5-6
CASSLWGQGLHQPQHF	16	TRBJ1-5	TRBV5-8
CASSDGTVNTGELFF	15	TRBJ2-2	TRBV5-1
CASSQVQGGTRRGYTF	16	TRBJ1-2	TRBV4-1
CASSGTSGRTGQFF	14	TRBJ2-1	TRBV19
CASSVGTDNSPLHF	14	TRBJ1-6	TRBV2
CASSLLPGAGYGYTF	15	TRBJ1-2	TRBV7-9
CASSQVGGIGDTQYF	15	TRBJ2-3	TRBV14
CASSLPGGNLAKNIQYF	17	TRBJ2-4	TRBV7-8
CASSEQGRNSNQPQHF	16	TRBJ1-5	TRBV18
CASGHPSSYEQYF	13	TRBJ2-7	TRBV5-8
CASSTLGAEQFF	12	TRBJ2-1	TRBV7-3
CASSSQGGGYTF	12	TRBJ1-2	TRBV12-3/TRBV12-4
CAWSLPLGGTEAFF	14	TRBJ1-1	TRBV30
CASSIEAFREQYF	13	TRBJ2-7	TRBV19
CASSHPSGMSYEQFF	15	TRBJ2-1	TRBV14
CASSPPPLLAQYF	13	TRBJ2-3	TRBV27
CASSHPTGSSYGYTF	15	TRBJ1-2	TRBV5-6
CSVLGTANSYEQYF	14	TRBJ2-7	TRBV29-1
CASSIVGRGGSPLHF	15	TRBJ1-6	TRBV7-2
CASSQAGVTDTQYF	14	TRBJ2-3	TRBV4-1
CASSFGRGGYTF	12	TRBJ1-2	TRBV12-3/TRBV12-4
CASSFPTGYEQYF	13	TRBJ2-7	TRBV5-4
CASSAGGGRVNEKLFF	16	TRBJ1-4	TRBV5-6
CAWSTVGTQYF	11	TRBJ2-5	TRBV30
CASSEPPGRGETQYF	15	TRBJ2-5	TRBV6-1
CASSSSGDRGWANEQFF	17	TRBJ2-1	TRBV5-1
CASSRAGGPGDTQYF	15	TRBJ2-3	TRBV11-3
CASSQDGTGNEKLFF	15	TRBJ1-4	TRBV4-1
CASSVTTRNSPLHF	14	TRBJ1-6	TRBV19
CASTRDSRRMNTEAFF	16	TRBJ1-1	TRBV19
CASSPESADNSPLHF	15	TRBJ1-6	TRBV5-1
CASSPGTGGDTQYF	14	TRBJ2-3	TRBV6-5
CASSYSSSQLNTEAFF	16	TRBJ1-1	TRBV6-6
CASSSLAAGYNEQFF	15	TRBJ2-1	TRBV7-2
CAWDRASGQPQHF	13	TRBJ1-5	TRBV30
CASSARQGLGEKLFF	15	TRBJ1-4	TRBV5-1
CASSSKTSGTYNEQFF	16	TRBJ2-1	TRBV7-9
CSVPPLRLAPYTDTQYF	17	TRBJ2-3	TRBV29-1
CASSLVRGTDTQYF	14	TRBJ2-3	TRBV27
CASSQAFSGGQPQHF	15	TRBJ1-5	TRBV4-1
CASSVAGNRGGTGELFF	17	TRBJ2-2	TRBV9
CASSFLAGNTDTQYF	15	TRBJ2-3	TRBV7-6
CATSRDLAALRTGELFF	17	TRBJ2-2	TRBV15
CASSPRDRGQGAEAFF	16	TRBJ1-1	TRBV19
CASSVVDRVSGANVLTF	17	TRBJ2-6	TRBV9
CATSAGSAGELFF	13	TRBJ2-2	TRBV24-1
CASSPWTSGFYEQYF	15	TRBJ2-7	TRBV5-4
CASGGTTDTQYF	12	TRBJ2-3	TRBV25-1
CASSYPWQPGVTQYF	15	TRBJ2-3	TRBV11-2
CASSSPGRGLYEQYF	15	TRBJ2-7	TRBV7-6
CAASPHVGGYTF	12	TRBJ1-2	TRBV10-3